Each of the 7 T cell receptor beta chains below was sequenced from the same sample in a study of CD8+ T cells in alopecia areata. cDNA reverse transcribed from extracted RNA served as the sequencing template. The assay was immunoSEQ multiplex PCR, and TCRdb's table has in-frame clones only and misses some. The table shows about 98,000 clones, with about 45% occurring only once. Sequenced: CD4+ T cells sorted from blood. All receptors come from a human donor with alopecia areata.

The chain couples TRBV4-1 to TRBJ1-5; weak D call: TRBD1 (5 bases). Germline V gene lookup returns CDR1 MGHRA and CDR2 YSYEKL. The V end lost 4 bases, the J end lost 3 bases, and 13 bases lay between the germline ends. The CDR3 covers 15 residues. CDR3 sequence: CASSRPGQFNQPQHF. The CDR3 DNA sequence: TGCGCCAGCAGCCGTCCCGGACAATTCAATCAGCCCCAGCATTTT.

Concerning this clone: This sample also contains other DNA sequences that code for the same CDR3. CDR3 in amino acids: CASSRTGGNEQFF. In nucleotides, the CDR3 is TGTGCCAGCAGTAGGACAGGGGGGAATGAGCAGTTCTTC. The chain combines TRBV6-5 with TRBJ2-1; 10 nucleotides agree with TRBD1. J lost 7 bases, V lost 5 bases, and 2 bases had no gene match. The germline gives CDR1 MNHEY, CDR2 SVGAGI. The length of the CDR3 is 13 residues.

This clone was counted only a few times. The V and J genes are TRBV14 and TRBJ2-7, with D hard to call. Per germline, CDR1 SGHDN and CDR2 FVKESK. V was trimmed by 5 bases and J by 4 bases, leaving 9 bases between them. CDR3 length: 12 amino acids. The CDR3 reads CASSGIGYEQYF. The CDR3 DNA reads as TGTGCCAGCAGCGGAATTGGTTACGAGCAGTACTTC.

This clone was seen more than once but under ten times. The chain employs TRBV14 and TRBJ2-7; 7 bases line up with TRBD1. Trimming cost V 4 bases and J 4 bases; bases outside gene matches: 7. This CDR3 is built from 14 residues. CDR1 and CDR2 from the germline V gene are SGHDN and FVKESK. The CDR3 DNA is TGTGCCAGCAGCCGTAGGGGGCTTAGGTACGAGCAGTACTTC. Its translation is CASSRRGLRYEQYF.

The chain combines TRBV30 with TRBJ1-6; D gene uncertain. The germline CDR1 and CDR2 sequences are GTSNPN and SVGIG (reference sequence). V dropped 3 bases and J dropped 6 bases, with 18 bases sitting between them. The CDR3 has 16 amino acids. CDR3 protein: CAWRSIPEEGNSPLHF. CDR3 coding DNA: TGTGCCTGGAGGTCCATCCCCGAAGAGGGTAATTCACCCCTCCACTTT.

This clone was picked up a small number of times. J is TRBJ2-7 and V is TRBV28, with 9 bases fitting TRBD1. This CDR3 spans 16 amino acids. J was trimmed by 3 bases and V by 5 bases; bases with no gene match: 11. The germline CDR1 and CDR2 sequences are MDHEN and SYDVKM. Here the CDR3 DNA reads TGTGCCAGCAGTGGGTTGAGGACAGGGGCCCTCTACGAGCAGTACTTC. It specifies CASSGLRTGALYEQYF.

This chain connects TRBV30 to TRBJ2-3, with D possibly matching TRBD2 (6 bases). Germline values: CDR1 GTSNPN, CDR2 SVGIG (reference sequence). CDR3 size: 14 residues. Trimming removed 0 bases from V and 4 bases from J, with 11 bases in between. CDR3 amino acids: CAWSVTGGADTQYF. The CDR3 DNA is TGTGCCTGGAGTGTCACCGGGGGTGCAGATACGCAGTATTTT.